This T cell receptor (beta chain) came from a study of shared clonotypes between healthy human individuals. The assay ran at deep level. Sequencing was performed with immunoSEQ multiplex PCR; in TCRdb, only in-frame clones are kept and a portion is missing. In the table there are around 1,900,000 clones, 85% to 95% of which are singletons. V shed 2 bases and J shed 0 bases, with 2 bases lying between them. There are 12 residues in the CDR3. Germline CDR1 and CDR2: SGHNT and YYREEE (reference sequence). Naive CD8 cells were CD45RO-negative, positively selected for CCR7, excluding terminally differentiated effector memory CD45RA+ cells. Concerning this clone: The sample carries other DNA sequences with the same CDR3.

The sequenced material came from naive CD8+ T cells from PBMCs. This receptor was identified in a man between 18 and 35 years old in good health. Some clones in this sample may be carry-over from other donors' samples. The rearrangement uses TRBV5-4 and TRBJ1-1, with D uncertain. Written as DNA, the CDR3 is TGTGCCAGCAGCTTCTTGAACACTGAAGCTTTCTTT. It codes for CASSFLNTEAFF.